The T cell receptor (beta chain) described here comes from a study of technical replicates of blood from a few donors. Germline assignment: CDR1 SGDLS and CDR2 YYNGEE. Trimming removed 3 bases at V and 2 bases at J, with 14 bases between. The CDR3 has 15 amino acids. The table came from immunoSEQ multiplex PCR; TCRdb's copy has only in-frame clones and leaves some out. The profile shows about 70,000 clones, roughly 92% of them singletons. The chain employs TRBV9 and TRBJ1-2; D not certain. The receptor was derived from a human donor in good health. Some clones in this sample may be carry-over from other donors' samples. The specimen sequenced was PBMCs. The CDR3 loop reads CASSGGKGGNYGYTF. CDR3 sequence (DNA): TGTGCCAGCAGCGGAGGAAAGGGAGGAAACTATGGCTACACCTTC.